This is a list of T cell receptor beta chains from one sample in a study of blood T cell repertoires in COVID-19. Measured with immunoSEQ multiplex PCR; TCRdb has only the in-frame clones, and not every one. The table has approximately 360,000 clones, around 86% seen once. The sequencing input was PBMCs or T cells enriched from blood (not recorded which). The receptor source for this set is a woman aged 45-65 years who had recovered from COVID-19. Both conserved end residues are part of each CDR3. A D gene is named only where the DNA matches it firmly. The size of a clone is reported for some rows only, either as once, few or many, or as a class for expanded clones.

TRBV5-4	-	TRBJ1-2	-	CASSTEPENYGYTF	TGTGCCAGCAGCACCGAACCCGAGAACTATGGCTACACCTTC
TRBV6-1	-	TRBJ2-5	-	CASSENRVQETQYF	TGTGCCAGCAGTGAAAACCGGGTCCAAGAGACCCAGTACTTC
TRBV6-2/TRBV6-3	TRBD1	TRBJ1-1	few	CASSVAGTGATEAFF	TGTGCCAGCAGTGTAGCCGGGACAGGGGCTACTGAAGCTTTCTTT
TRBV9	-	TRBJ2-5	-	CASSVEDGGEETQYF	TGTGCCAGCAGCGTAGAGGATGGCGGAGAAGAGACCCAGTACTTC
TRBV4-1	TRBD1	TRBJ2-7	-	CASSQMGQGVYEQYF	TGCGCCAGCAGCCAAATGGGACAGGGAGTCTACGAGCAGTACTTC
TRBV19	TRBD1	TRBJ1-1	-	CASSIPLDRGKAFF	TGTGCCAGTAGTATCCCCCTTGACAGGGGGAAGGCTTTCTTT
TRBV9	TRBD2	TRBJ2-1	-	CASSQGLAGGGNEQFF	TGTGCCAGCAGCCAAGGACTAGCGGGAGGGGGGAATGAGCAGTTCTTC
TRBV27	-	TRBJ2-1	-	CASSLIRDNEQFF	TGTGCCAGCAGTTTAATCCGGGATAATGAGCAGTTCTTC
TRBV12-3/TRBV12-4	TRBD1	TRBJ1-3	-	CASTTGLGNTIYF	TGTGCCAGCACGACAGGGCTTGGAAACACCATATATTTT
TRBV30	-	TRBJ2-1	-	CAWSYAQRLEGEQFF	TGTGCCTGGAGTTACGCCCAACGACTAGAGGGTGAGCAGTTCTTC
TRBV28	-	TRBJ1-1	-	CASRLQGIEAFF	TGTGCCAGCAGGCTCCAGGGGATTGAAGCTTTCTTT
TRBV21-1	-	TRBJ2-1	-	CASSKDRTPPPNEQFF	TGTGCCAGCAGCAAAGATCGGACTCCACCCCCCAATGAGCAGTTCTTC
TRBV6-5	-	TRBJ1-6	-	CASSYSRQGYNSPLHF	TGTGCCAGCAGTTACTCGAGGCAGGGCTATAATTCACCCCTCCACTTT
TRBV30	-	TRBJ2-5	once	CAWDPDSGLRGTQYF	TGTGCCTGGGACCCCGACTCCGGCCTCCGTGGGACCCAGTACTTC
TRBV7-2	-	TRBJ2-2	-	CASSLSRDGELFF	TGTGCCAGCAGCTTATCTCGGGACGGGGAGCTGTTTTTT
TRBV19	-	TRBJ1-5	few	CASEPYGRGRNQPQHF	TGTGCCAGTGAACCCTACGGCAGGGGCCGCAATCAGCCCCAGCATTTT
TRBV6-5	-	TRBJ1-1	-	CASSKPRGLNTEAFF	TGTGCCAGCAGTAAGCCCAGGGGCCTCAACACTGAAGCTTTCTTT
TRBV19	TRBD2	TRBJ2-3	-	CASSTGTSGGTSTDTQYF	TGTGCCAGTAGTACCGGGACTAGCGGGGGTACTAGCACAGATACGCAGTATTTT
TRBV28	-	TRBJ2-5	-	CASSFSVMGAHQETQYF	TGTGCCAGCAGTTTCTCCGTAATGGGGGCCCACCAAGAGACCCAGTACTTC
TRBV11-2	-	TRBJ2-5	-	CASSPRTSQETQYF	TGTGCCAGCAGCCCCCGGACTTCCCAAGAGACCCAGTACTTC
TRBV19	TRBD1	TRBJ1-2	-	CASSTLQGYGYTF	TGTGCCAGTAGTACCCTACAGGGGTATGGCTACACCTTC
TRBV5-4	TRBD2	TRBJ2-1	-	CASSRSRLAENNEQFF	TGTGCCAGCAGCCGATCCCGGCTAGCGGAAAACAATGAGCAGTTCTTC
TRBV27	TRBD1	TRBJ2-1	-	CASSADGTGFLTYNEQFF	TGTGCCAGCAGTGCAGACGGGACAGGTTTTCTGACCTACAATGAGCAGTTCTTC
TRBV30	-	TRBJ1-5	-	CAWSHPGGDQPQHF	TGTGCCTGGAGCCACCCGGGGGGGGATCAGCCCCAGCATTTT
TRBV27	-	TRBJ1-5	-	CASSLARYQPQHF	TGTGCCAGCAGTTTAGCCCGGTACCAGCCCCAGCATTTT
TRBV7-3	TRBD2	TRBJ2-1	-	CASMSFSGGAYEQFF	TGTGCCAGCATGTCCTTCAGCGGGGGGGCCTATGAGCAGTTCTTC
TRBV2	-	TRBJ1-1	-	CATRGLEAFF	TGTGCCACCAGGGGCCTGGAAGCTTTCTTT
TRBV11-3	-	TRBJ2-1	-	CASSLGTTGFNEQFF	TGTGCCAGCAGCTTAGGCACGACTGGATTCAATGAGCAGTTCTTC
TRBV6-2/TRBV6-3	-	TRBJ1-1	-	CASSYSGSPGEAFF	TGTGCCAGCAGTTACTCGGGAAGCCCGGGGGAAGCTTTCTTT
TRBV19	-	TRBJ1-2	-	CASSTQGQGGDGYTF	TGTGCCAGTAGTACACAGGGACAAGGGGGGGACGGCTACACCTTC
TRBV5-6	-	TRBJ1-1	-	CASSLASGTEAFF	TGTGCCAGCAGCCTGGCATCGGGGACTGAAGCTTTCTTT
TRBV28	-	TRBJ1-2	-	CASSPQGLSYGYTF	TGTGCCAGCAGTCCCCAGGGTCTTAGCTATGGCTACACCTTC
TRBV27	TRBD2	TRBJ2-1	-	CASSFSKLAGSSNEQFF	TGTGCCAGCAGTTTTTCGAAACTAGCGGGATCGTCCAATGAGCAGTTCTTC
TRBV5-1	TRBD1	TRBJ2-5	once	CASSLTGAETQYF	TGCGCCAGCAGCCTAACAGGGGCCGAGACCCAGTACTTC
TRBV30	-	TRBJ1-1	-	CAWIARPDTEAFF	TGTGCCTGGATAGCTAGGCCGGACACTGAAGCTTTCTTT
TRBV12-3/TRBV12-4	-	TRBJ1-1	few	CASSLGGNTEAFF	TGTGCCAGCAGTTTGGGAGGGAACACTGAAGCTTTCTTT
TRBV5-8	TRBD2	TRBJ2-1	-	CASSRNVLAAVYNEQFF	TGTGCCAGCAGCCGAAATGTACTAGCGGCCGTCTACAATGAGCAGTTCTTC
TRBV7-8	TRBD1	TRBJ2-5	-	CASSLAVGQVQETQYF	TGTGCCAGCAGCTTAGCGGTGGGACAGGTCCAAGAGACCCAGTACTTC
TRBV6-2/TRBV6-3	-	TRBJ2-5	-	CASSIQGVQTQYF	TGTGCCAGCAGCATACAGGGAGTGCAGACCCAGTACTTC
TRBV7-2	TRBD1	TRBJ1-2	-	CASSAYRGPPYGYTF	TGTGCCAGCAGCGCATACAGGGGGCCCCCCTATGGCTACACCTTC
TRBV7-2	-	TRBJ2-3	-	CASNLASTDTQYF	TGTGCCAGCAATCTTGCGAGCACAGATACGCAGTATTTT
TRBV3-1/TRBV3-2	TRBD2	TRBJ2-2	-	CASSHFPSGTTTGELFF	TGTGCCAGCAGCCACTTCCCTAGCGGGACGACCACCGGGGAGCTGTTTTTT
TRBV25-1	-	TRBJ2-7	-	CASSEAGFHEQYF	TGTGCCAGCAGTGAGGCAGGGTTCCACGAGCAGTACTTC
TRBV6-6	-	TRBJ2-7	-	CASTNKAGKIEQYF	TGTGCCAGCACCAACAAGGCAGGGAAGATCGAGCAGTACTTC
TRBV2	TRBD1	TRBJ2-1	-	CASSEVRGMGNEQFF	TGTGCCAGCAGTGAGGTCAGGGGGATGGGCAATGAGCAGTTCTTC
TRBV7-8	TRBD1	TRBJ2-7	-	CASSPPLGLGDSSYEQYF	TGTGCCAGCAGCCCCCCCCTAGGTCTCGGGGACAGCTCCTACGAGCAGTACTTC
TRBV4-2	TRBD2	TRBJ2-3	-	CASSQGRRRGGSTDTQYF	TGTGCCAGCAGCCAAGGGCGTCGGCGGGGGGGGAGCACAGATACGCAGTATTTT
TRBV20-1	-	TRBJ1-5	-	CSASRGSNQPQHF	TGCAGTGCTAGTAGGGGGAGCAATCAGCCCCAGCATTTT
TRBV6-5	-	TRBJ1-1	-	CASSYVGQNTEAFF	TGTGCCAGCAGTTACGTGGGGCAGAACACTGAAGCTTTCTTT
TRBV6-5	TRBD2	TRBJ2-1	-	CASRAGLAGRDEQFF	TGTGCCAGCAGGGCGGGGCTAGCGGGACGGGATGAGCAGTTCTTC
TRBV6-5	-	TRBJ1-6	-	CASRDGGRDNSPLHF	TGTGCCAGCAGGGACGGAGGGCGCGATAATTCACCCCTCCACTTT
TRBV7-9	-	TRBJ2-3	-	CASSLVGGRGGTDTQYF	TGTGCCAGCAGCTTAGTCGGAGGGAGAGGGGGCACAGATACGCAGTATTTT
TRBV9	TRBD2	TRBJ2-7	-	CASSFRAGWEQYF	TGTGCCAGCTCGTTTCGAGCGGGATGGGAGCAGTACTTC
TRBV11-2	TRBD1	TRBJ2-5	-	CASSLGRTGGGETQYF	TGTGCCAGCAGCTTAGGTCGCACAGGGGGCGGCGAGACCCAGTACTTC
TRBV6-5	-	TRBJ1-1	-	CASSYSIALNTEAFF	TGTGCCAGCAGTTACTCGATAGCCCTGAACACTGAAGCTTTCTTT
TRBV29-1	-	TRBJ2-3	-	CSVERNSIDTDTQYF	TGCAGCGTTGAGCGGAACTCCATTGACACAGATACGCAGTATTTT
TRBV5-4	TRBD2	TRBJ2-5	-	CASSSPGLAVQETQYF	TGTGCCAGCAGCTCCCCGGGACTAGCGGTCCAAGAGACCCAGTACTTC
TRBV5-3	-	TRBJ2-3	-	CARSASTRDTQYF	TGTGCCAGAAGTGCCTCCACGAGAGATACGCAGTATTTT
TRBV6-5	-	TRBJ2-7	-	CASSYIVRDYEQYF	TGTGCCAGCAGTTACATAGTCAGGGATTACGAGCAGTACTTC
TRBV15	TRBD1	TRBJ2-3	-	CATSGQGTDTQYF	TGTGCCACCTCGGGACAGGGCACAGATACGCAGTATTTT